One and the same sample provided the 6 T cell receptor beta chains below, sequenced in a study of human T cells and chemical hapten exposure. Stated time point: pre-sensitization, week 0. Treatment described: therapeutic diphenylcyclopropenone sensitization with weekly scalp DPC. TCRdb recomputed calls from the RACE reads with MiXCR, one row per CDR3 protein. The sample has more than 300,000 distinct CDR3 sequences; less than 6.5% are singletons. The specimen comprised whole blood, sampled in connection with sensitization to the hapten diphenylcyclopropenone (DPC). Source of these receptors: a woman between 45 and 65 years old with alopecia areata. Some clones in this sample may be carry-over from other donors' samples.

The rearrangement joins TRBV7-8 to TRBJ1-1, with a possible D match to TRBD1 (5 bases). Germline assignment: CDR1 SGHVS and CDR2 FQNEAQ. The ends were cut back, 6 bases at V and 1 base at J, with 9 bases in the middle. The CDR3 totals 13 residues. The CDR3 sequence: CASRAGRNTEAFF. The CDR3 DNA is TGTGCCAGCAGGGCAGGGCGGAACACTGAAGCTTTCTTT.

This clonotype appeared many times. The chain employs TRBV7-8 and TRBJ2-1, with D possibly TRBD2 on 6 matching bases. Germline CDR1 is SGHVS and CDR2 is FQNEAQ. The CDR3 is 13 amino acids. Trimming took off 5 bases at V and 6 bases at J, with 11 bases between the two ends. The CDR3 is CASSQGLLNEQFF. Written as DNA, the CDR3 is TGTGCCAGCAGCCAGGGACTCCTCAATGAGCAGTTCTTC.

This clonotype turned up a few times. The chain combines TRBV7-2 with TRBJ2-3; no clear D. Germline CDR1 and CDR2: SGHTA and FQGNSA. This CDR3 contains 12 residues. Trimming took 8 bases from V and 1 from J, leaving 7 bases between them. The CDR3, as DNA: TGTGCCAGCCATCCGGGCACAGATACGCAGTATTTT. Protein product: CASHPGTDTQYF.

This clonotype was recorded many times. J is TRBJ2-6 and V is TRBV12-3 or TRBV12-4; perhaps TRBD2 as D (5 bases). Trimming cost V 7 bases and J 4 bases, with 11 bases left between them. The CDR3 runs to 14 residues. DNA of the CDR3: TGTGCCAGCATCCCGGGATCGGGGGCCAACGTCCTGACTTTC. Protein sequence: CASIPGSGANVLTF.

This clonotype was seen a few times. The rearrangement links TRBV6-5 to TRBJ2-7; 15 bases line up with TRBD2. Looked up from germline, CDR1 is MNHEY and CDR2 is SVGAGI. CDR3 length: 21 amino acids. V was clipped by 2 bases and J by 1 base; unmatched bases: 15. The CDR3 coding sequence is TGTGCCAGCAGTTACGCCGGGACTAGCGGGAGGCCGGGTGGATGGTCCTACGAGCAGTACTTC. This encodes CASSYAGTSGRPGGWSYEQYF.

The chain combines TRBV7-6 with TRBJ2-5; D is perhaps TRBD2 (5 bases). Germline V gene data show CDR1 as SGHVS and CDR2 as FNYEAQ. Trimming took off 5 bases at V and 3 bases at J, with 10 bases between the two ends. The CDR3 has 13 residues. This CDR3 reads CASSPPEEETQYF. The CDR3 DNA reads as TGTGCCAGCAGCCCCCCGGAGGAAGAGACCCAGTACTTC.